This TCR beta chain was retrieved from a study of control samples from healthy donors and cancer patients. Germline V lookup: CDR1 SSHAT, CDR2 FNYEAQ (reference sequence). V lost 4 bases and J lost 10; bases outside the gene matches: 11. This CDR3 comprises 15 residues. TCRdb's table, derived via immunoSEQ multiplex PCR, lists solely in-frame clones and lacks some. This table holds about 190,000 clones, approximately 92% found once. What was sequenced was blood. The TCR originated in a man younger than 35 in good health. This sequence joins TRBV7-7 and TRBJ2-1, with 9 bases identical to TRBD2. The CDR3 reads CASSSETSGEGEQFF. CDR3 DNA sequence: TGTGCCAGCAGCTCGGAGACTAGCGGAGAGGGGGAGCAGTTCTTC.